This T cell receptor (beta chain) was identified in a study of molecular identifiers for immune sequencing clone quantification. This CDR3 is 15 amino acids long. Trimming pared 5 bases from V and 0 bases from J, leaving 10 bases between. Germline CDR1 is SEHNR and CDR2 is FQNEAQ (reference sequence). Using its own MiXCR run on the PCR reads, TCRdb lists one record per CDR3 protein. The sample has around 470,000 distinct CDR3 sequences; roughly 23% are singletons. This sequence was found in a human donor in good health. Some libraries in this study had Jurkat cell RNA spiked in. Sequenced material: naive CD8+ T cells from blood, with Jurkat cell RNA spiked in. Subset defined: FACS-sorted CD8+CD4-CCR7+CD45RA+ naive T cells. The chain employs TRBV7-9 and TRBJ2-2; D is unresolved. CDR3 DNA sequence: TGTGCCAGCAGCCATCTAGGAGCGAACACCGGGGAGCTGTTTTTT. Its translation: CASSHLGANTGELFF.